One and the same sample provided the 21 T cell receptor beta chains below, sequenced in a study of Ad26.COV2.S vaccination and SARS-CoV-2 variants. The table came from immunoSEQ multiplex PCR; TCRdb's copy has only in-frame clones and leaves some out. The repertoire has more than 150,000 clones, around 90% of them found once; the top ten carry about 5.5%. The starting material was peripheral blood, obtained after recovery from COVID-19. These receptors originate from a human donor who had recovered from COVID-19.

The CDR3 spells CASRPGQGPDTQYF. CDR3 nucleotide sequence: TGTGCCAGCAGGCCGGGACAGGGGCCAGATACGCAGTATTTT. This rearrangement joins TRBV2 to TRBJ2-3, with 10 bases aligning to TRBD1. The CDR3 runs to 14 residues. In germline, CDR1 is SNHLY, CDR2 FYNNEI. The junction had 4 bases not matched to a gene; V was cut back by 6 bases and J by 4 bases.

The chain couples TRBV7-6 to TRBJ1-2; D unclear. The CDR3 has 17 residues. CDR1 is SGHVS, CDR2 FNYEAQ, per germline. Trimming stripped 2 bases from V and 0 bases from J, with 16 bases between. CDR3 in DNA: TGTGCCAGCAGCTTATTCGAGGGTCCCCTCCCTAACTATGGCTACACCTTC. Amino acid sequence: CASSLFEGPLPNYGYTF.

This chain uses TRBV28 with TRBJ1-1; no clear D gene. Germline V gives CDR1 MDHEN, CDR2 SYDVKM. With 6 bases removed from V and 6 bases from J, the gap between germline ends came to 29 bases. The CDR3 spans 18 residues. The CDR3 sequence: CASSLGRRRVLSSAEAFF. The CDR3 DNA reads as TGTGCCAGCAGCTTAGGCAGGCGGAGAGTCCTGTCTAGCGCTGAAGCTTTCTTT.

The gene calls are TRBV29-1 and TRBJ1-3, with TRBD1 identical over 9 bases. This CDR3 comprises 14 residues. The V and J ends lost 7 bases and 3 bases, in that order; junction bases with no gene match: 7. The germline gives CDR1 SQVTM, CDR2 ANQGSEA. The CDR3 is CSAKQGASGNTIYF. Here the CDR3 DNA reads TGCAGCGCCAAACAGGGGGCAAGTGGAAACACCATATATTTT.

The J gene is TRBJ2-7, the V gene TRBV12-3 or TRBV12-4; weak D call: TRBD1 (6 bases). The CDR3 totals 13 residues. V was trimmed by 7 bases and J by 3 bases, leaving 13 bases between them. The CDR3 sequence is CASTLGQIYEQYF. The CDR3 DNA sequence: TGTGCCAGCACCCTGGGACAAATCTACGAGCAGTACTTC.

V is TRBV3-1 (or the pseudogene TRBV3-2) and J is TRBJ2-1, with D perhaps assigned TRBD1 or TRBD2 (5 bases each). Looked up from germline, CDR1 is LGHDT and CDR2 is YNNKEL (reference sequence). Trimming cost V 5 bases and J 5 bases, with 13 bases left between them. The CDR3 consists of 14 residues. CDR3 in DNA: TGTGCCAGCAGCTTCGGGACCCTTAACAATGAGCAGTTCTTC. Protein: CASSFGTLNNEQFF.

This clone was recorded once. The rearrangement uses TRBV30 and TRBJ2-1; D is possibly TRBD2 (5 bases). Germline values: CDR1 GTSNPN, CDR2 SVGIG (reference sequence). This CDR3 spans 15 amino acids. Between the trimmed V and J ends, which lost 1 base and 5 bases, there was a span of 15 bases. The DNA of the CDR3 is TGTGCCTGGAGTGAGGAGGTAAGCTTAGACAATGAGCAGTTCTTC. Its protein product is CAWSEEVSLDNEQFF.

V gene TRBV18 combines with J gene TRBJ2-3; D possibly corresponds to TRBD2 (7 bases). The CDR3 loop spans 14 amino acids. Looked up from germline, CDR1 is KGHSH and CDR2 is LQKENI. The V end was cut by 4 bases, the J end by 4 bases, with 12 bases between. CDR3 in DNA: TGTGCCAGCTCACAGGGGGAGGGGCCAGATACGCAGTATTTT. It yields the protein CASSQGEGPDTQYF.

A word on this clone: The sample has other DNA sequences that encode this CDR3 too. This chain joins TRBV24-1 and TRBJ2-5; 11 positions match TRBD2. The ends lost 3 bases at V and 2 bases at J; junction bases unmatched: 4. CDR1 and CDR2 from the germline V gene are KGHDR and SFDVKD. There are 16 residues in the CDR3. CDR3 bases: TGTGCCACCAGTGATCCGCGGACTAGCGGGCAAGAGACCCAGTACTTC. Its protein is CATSDPRTSGQETQYF.

In DNA form, the CDR3 reads TGCAGCGTTGGACCAGAATTCGGCTACACCTTC. Protein sequence: CSVGPEFGYTF. This sequence joins TRBV29-1 and TRBJ1-2; D gene uncertain. Germline V gene data show CDR1 as SQVTM and CDR2 as ANQGSEA. Trimming took 4 bases from V and 8 from J, leaving 11 bases between them. The CDR3 totals 11 residues.

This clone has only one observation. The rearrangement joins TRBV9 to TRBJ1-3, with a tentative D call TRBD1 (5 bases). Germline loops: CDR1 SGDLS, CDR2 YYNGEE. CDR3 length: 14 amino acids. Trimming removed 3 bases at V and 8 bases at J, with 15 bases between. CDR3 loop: CASSERGFKDTIYF. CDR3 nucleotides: TGTGCCAGCAGCGAGCGGGGGTTCAAAGACACCATATATTTT.

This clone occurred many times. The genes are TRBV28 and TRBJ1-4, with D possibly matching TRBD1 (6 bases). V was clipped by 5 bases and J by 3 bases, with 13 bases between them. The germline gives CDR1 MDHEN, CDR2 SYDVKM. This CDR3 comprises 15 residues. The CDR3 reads CASSPSDSPNEKLFF. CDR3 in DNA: TGTGCCAGCAGTCCCTCGGACAGTCCTAATGAAAAACTGTTTTTT.

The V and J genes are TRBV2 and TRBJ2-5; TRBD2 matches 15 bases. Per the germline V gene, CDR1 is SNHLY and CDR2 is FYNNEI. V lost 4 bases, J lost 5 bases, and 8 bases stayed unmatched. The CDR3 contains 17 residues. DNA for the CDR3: TGTGCCAGCAGTGTTGGGGGACTAGCGGGAGGAAGGGAGACCCAGTACTTC. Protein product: CASSVGGLAGGRETQYF. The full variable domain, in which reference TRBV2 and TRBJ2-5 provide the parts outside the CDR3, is EPEVTQTPSHQVTQMGQEVILRCVPISNHLYFYWYRQILGQKVEFLVSFYNNEISEKSEIFDDQFSVERPDGSNFTLKIRSTKLEDSAMYFCASSVGGLAGGRETQYFGPGTRLLVL.

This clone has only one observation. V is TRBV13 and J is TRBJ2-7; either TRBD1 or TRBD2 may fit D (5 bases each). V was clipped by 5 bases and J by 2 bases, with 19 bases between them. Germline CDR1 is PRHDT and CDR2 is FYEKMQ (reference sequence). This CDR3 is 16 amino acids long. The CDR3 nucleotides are TGTGCCAGCAGCCGCTACGCCGGGACGAAGACCTACGAGCAGTACTTC. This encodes CASSRYAGTKTYEQYF.

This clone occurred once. CDR3 in amino acids: CATSDLYRDEQFF. In DNA, the CDR3 is TGTGCCACCAGTGATTTGTACAGAGACGAGCAGTTCTTC. This chain joins TRBV24-1 and TRBJ2-1, with D hard to call. The germline V and J ends were trimmed by 0 bases and 10 bases, with 9 bases remaining between them. The V gene's germline CDR1 is KGHDR and CDR2 SFDVKD. CDR3 length equals 13 residues.

The CDR3 DNA follows: TGTGCCAGCTCCAGCGGGATCAGCACAGATACGCAGTATTTT. It translates to CASSSGISTDTQYF. V gene TRBV6-5 combines with J gene TRBJ2-3; 7 nucleotides align to TRBD2. The V gene end was trimmed by 8 bases and the J gene end by 0 bases; junction bases not matched to a gene: 5. Germline CDR1 and CDR2: MNHEY and SVGAGI. This CDR3 has 14 residues.

CDR3 loop: CASRRDRGVGTGELFF. The CDR3 nucleotides read TGTGCCAGTAGAAGGGACAGGGGTGTGGGCACCGGGGAGCTGTTTTTT. The chain combines TRBV19 with TRBJ2-2; TRBD1 agrees at 10 bases. The CDR3 contains 16 residues. The germline V gene has CDR1 LNHDA and CDR2 SQIVND (reference sequence). Unmatched junction bases numbered 8, after V lost 6 bases and J lost 4 bases. The full variable domain, completed using reference TRBV19 and TRBJ2-2, is DGGITQSPKYLFRKEGQNVTLSCEQNLNHDAMYWYRQDPGQGLRLIYYSQIVNDFQKGDIAEGYSVSREKKESFPLTVTSAQKNPTAFYLCASRRDRGVGTGELFFGEGSRLTVL.

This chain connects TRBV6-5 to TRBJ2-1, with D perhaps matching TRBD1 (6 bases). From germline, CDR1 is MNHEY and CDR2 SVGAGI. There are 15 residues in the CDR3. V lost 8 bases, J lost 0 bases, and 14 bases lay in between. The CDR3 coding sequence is TGTGCCAGCGACAGAACAGGGAGCTCCTACAATGAGCAGTTCTTC. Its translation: CASDRTGSSYNEQFF.

The CDR3, as DNA: TGTGCCAGCAGCTCCGGGACTGACTACAATGAGCAGTTCTTC. Encoded protein: CASSSGTDYNEQFF. V usage is TRBV5-4 and J usage is TRBJ2-1, with a tentative D call TRBD2 (6 bases). The V end was cut by 3 bases, the J end by 3 bases, with 10 bases between. CDR1 is SGHNT, CDR2 YYREEE, per germline (reference sequence). This CDR3 is built from 14 residues. Complete variable domain (other parts from reference TRBV5-4 and TRBJ2-1): ETGVTQSPTHLIKTRGQQVTLRCSSQSGHNTVSWYQQALGQGPQFIFQYYREEENGRGNFPPRFSGLQFPNYSSELNVNALELDDSALYLCASSSGTDYNEQFFGPGTRLTVL.

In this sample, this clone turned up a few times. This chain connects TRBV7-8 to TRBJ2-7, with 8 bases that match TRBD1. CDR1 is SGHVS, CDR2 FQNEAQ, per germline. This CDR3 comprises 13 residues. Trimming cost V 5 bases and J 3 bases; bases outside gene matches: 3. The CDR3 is CASSRTGLYEQYF. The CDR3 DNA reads TGTGCCAGCAGCCGGACAGGGCTCTACGAGCAGTACTTC. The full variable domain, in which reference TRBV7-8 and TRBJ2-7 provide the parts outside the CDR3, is GAGVSQSPRYKVAKRGQDVALRCDPISGHVSLFWYQQALGQGPEFLTYFQNEAQLDKSGLPSDRFFAERPEGSVSTLKIQRTQQEDSAVYLCASSRTGLYEQYFGPGTRLTVT.

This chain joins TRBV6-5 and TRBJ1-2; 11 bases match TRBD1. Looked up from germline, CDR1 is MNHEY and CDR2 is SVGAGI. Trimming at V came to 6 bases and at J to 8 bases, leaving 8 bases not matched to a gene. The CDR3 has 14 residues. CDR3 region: CASSGDRGIGGYTF. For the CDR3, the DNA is TGTGCCAGCAGCGGGGACAGGGGGATAGGGGGCTACACCTTC.